This T cell receptor beta chain derives from a study of cytomegalovirus exposure and HLA in healthy donors. The wider study: Researchers previously reported finding roughly 120 million unique TCR beta sequences from approximately 200 million T cells. Points from the study as a whole: After further analysis at a later stage, roughly 15,000 TCR beta sequences were associated with HLA alleles at 0.05 false discovery rate. For presence/absence analyses, sequencing depth was assumed to be roughly uniform across donors.

There are a few counts of this clone. The antigen is not known. A multiplex PCR was run with 60 Vbeta primers and 13 Jbeta primers. Data came from immunoSEQ multiplex PCR; TCRdb stores just in-frame clones and leaves some out. The sample comprises about 200,000 clones, around 73% of which are singletons, and 3% to 4.5% rests with the top ten. The CDR3 runs to 16 residues. Trimming took off 2 bases at V and 0 bases at J, with 11 bases between the two ends. Germline values: CDR1 SNHLY, CDR2 FYNNEI. The TCR was taken from a male donor in good health and CMV-seronegative. Sequences were obtained from PBMCs. This chain joins TRBV2 and TRBJ1-5, with D unclear. In DNA form, the CDR3 reads TGTGCCAGCAGTGAATCCGTAACTTATAGCAATCAGCCCCAGCATTTT. Translation: CASSESVTYSNQPQHF.